This section outlines one TCR beta chain sequence together with its context. Preparation of the TCRbeta library used unique molecular identifiers. TCRdb redid the calling of the PCR reads with MiXCR, one entry per CDR3 protein. Among a few hundred thousand distinct CDR3 sequences, 9.5% to 15% were seen once, and the ten largest hold about 5.6%. This specimen comes from a study of T-cell reconstitution after alpha-beta-depleted transplantation in children. V was pared by 4 bases and J by 4 bases, with 7 bases of the junction left unmatched. The CDR3 has 14 residues. Germline values: CDR1 GTSNPN, CDR2 SVGIG (reference sequence).

The sequence was obtained from a human donor who donated a stem cell graft to a child with combined immunodeficiency. This material consisted of PBMCs from the stem cell graft donor, taken from the stem cell graft. The gene calls are TRBV30 and TRBJ2-3, with 8 bases identical to TRBD2. The CDR3 region has the DNA TGTGCCTGGAATGCCGGGGGGGGGGCAGATACGCAGTATTTT. Translating gives CAWNAGGGADTQYF. The complete variable domain, with remaining parts taken from reference TRBV30 and TRBJ2-3, reads SQTIHQWPATLVQPVGSPLSLECTVEGTSNPNLYWYRQAAGRGLQLLFYSVGIGQISSEVPQNLSASRPQDRQFILSSKKLLLSDSGFYLCAWNAGGGADTQYFGPGTRLTVL.